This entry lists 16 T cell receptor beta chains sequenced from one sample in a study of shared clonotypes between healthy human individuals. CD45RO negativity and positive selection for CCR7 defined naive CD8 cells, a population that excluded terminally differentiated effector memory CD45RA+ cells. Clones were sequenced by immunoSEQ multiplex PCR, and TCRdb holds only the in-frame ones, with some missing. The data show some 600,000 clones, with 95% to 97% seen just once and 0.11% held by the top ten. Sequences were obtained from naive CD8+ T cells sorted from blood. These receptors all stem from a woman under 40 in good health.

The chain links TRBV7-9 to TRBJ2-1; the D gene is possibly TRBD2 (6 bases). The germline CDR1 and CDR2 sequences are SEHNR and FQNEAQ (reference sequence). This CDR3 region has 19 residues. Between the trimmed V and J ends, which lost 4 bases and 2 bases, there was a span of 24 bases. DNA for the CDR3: TGTGCCAGCAGCTCGCGGGACTTAGCTGGGCCGGTTGCCTACAATGAGCAGTTCTTC. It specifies CASSSRDLAGPVAYNEQFF.

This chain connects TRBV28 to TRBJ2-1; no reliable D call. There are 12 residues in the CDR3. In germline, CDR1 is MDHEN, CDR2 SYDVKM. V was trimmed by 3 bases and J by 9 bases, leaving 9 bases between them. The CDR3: CASSFQAGEQFF. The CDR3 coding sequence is TGTGCCAGCAGTTTCCAAGCCGGTGAGCAGTTCTTC.

CDR3 sequence (DNA): TGTGCCAGCAGCGACCGGGACAGTCCCTACGAGCAGTACTTC. Translation: CASSDRDSPYEQYF. The rearrangement uses TRBV7-9 and TRBJ2-7; 7 nucleotides line up with TRBD1. V was pared by 5 bases and J by 2 bases, with 6 bases of the junction left unmatched. The CDR3 extends over 14 amino acids. The germline V gene encodes CDR1 SEHNR and CDR2 FQNEAQ (reference sequence).

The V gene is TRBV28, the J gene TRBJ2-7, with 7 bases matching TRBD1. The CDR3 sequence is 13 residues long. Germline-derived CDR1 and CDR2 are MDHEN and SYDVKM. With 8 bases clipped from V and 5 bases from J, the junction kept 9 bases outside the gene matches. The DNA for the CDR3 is TGTGCCAGCGCGACAGGGAATGTCAACGAGCAGTACTTC. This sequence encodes CASATGNVNEQYF.

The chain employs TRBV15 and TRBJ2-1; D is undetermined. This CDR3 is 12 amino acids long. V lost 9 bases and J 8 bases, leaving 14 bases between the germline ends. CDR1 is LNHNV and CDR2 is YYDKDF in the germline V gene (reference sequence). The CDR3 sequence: CATEDILDEQFF. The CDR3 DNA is TGTGCCACGGAAGACATCTTGGATGAGCAGTTCTTC.

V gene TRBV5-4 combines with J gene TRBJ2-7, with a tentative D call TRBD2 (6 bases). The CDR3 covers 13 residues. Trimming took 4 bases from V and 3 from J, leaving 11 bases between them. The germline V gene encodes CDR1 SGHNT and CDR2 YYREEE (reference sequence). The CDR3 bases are TGTGCCAGCAGCCCGGGACTCAGCTACGAGCAGTACTTC. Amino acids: CASSPGLSYEQYF.

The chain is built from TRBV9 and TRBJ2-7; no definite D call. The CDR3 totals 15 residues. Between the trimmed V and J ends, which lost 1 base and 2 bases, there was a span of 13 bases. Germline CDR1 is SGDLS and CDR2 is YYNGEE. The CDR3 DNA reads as TGTGCCAGCAGCGTACTTCCCGGGCTTACCTACGAGCAGTACTTC. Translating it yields CASSVLPGLTYEQYF. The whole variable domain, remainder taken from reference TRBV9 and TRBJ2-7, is DSGVTQTPKHLITATGQRVTLRCSPRSGDLSVYWYQQSLDQGLQFLIQYYNGEERAKGNILERFSAQQFPDLHSELNLSSLELGDSALYFCASSVLPGLTYEQYFGPGTRLTVT.

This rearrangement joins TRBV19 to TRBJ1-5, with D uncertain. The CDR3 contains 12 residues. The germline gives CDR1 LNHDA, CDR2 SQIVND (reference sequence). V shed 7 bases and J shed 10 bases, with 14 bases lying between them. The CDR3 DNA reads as TGTGCCAGTATGGGGTGGGTGGAACCCCAGCATTTT. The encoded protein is CASMGWVEPQHF.

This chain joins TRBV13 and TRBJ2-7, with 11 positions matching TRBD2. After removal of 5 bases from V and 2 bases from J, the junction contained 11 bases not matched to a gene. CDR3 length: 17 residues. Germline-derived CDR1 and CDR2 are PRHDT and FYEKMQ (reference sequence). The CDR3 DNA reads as TGTGCCAGCAGCCAGTTAGCGGGACTAGCGGTCCCCTACGAGCAGTACTTC. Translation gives CASSQLAGLAVPYEQYF.

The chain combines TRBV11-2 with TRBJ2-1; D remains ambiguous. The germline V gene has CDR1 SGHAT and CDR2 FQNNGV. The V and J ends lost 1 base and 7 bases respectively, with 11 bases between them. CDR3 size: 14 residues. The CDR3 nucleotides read TGTGCCAGCAGCTTAGCGGGTAATCGGAATGAGCAGTTCTTC. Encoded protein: CASSLAGNRNEQFF. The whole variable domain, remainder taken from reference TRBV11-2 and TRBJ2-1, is EAGVAQSPRYKIIEKRQSVAFWCNPISGHATLYWYQQILGQGPKLLIQFQNNGVVDDSQLPKDRFSAERLKGVDSTLKIQPAKLEDSAVYLCASSLAGNRNEQFFGPGTRLTVL.

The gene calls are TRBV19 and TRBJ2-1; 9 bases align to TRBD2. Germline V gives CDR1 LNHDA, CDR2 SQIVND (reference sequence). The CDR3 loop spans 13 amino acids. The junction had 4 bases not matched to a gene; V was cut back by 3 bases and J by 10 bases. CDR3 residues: CASSIGGRVEQFF. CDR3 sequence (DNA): TGTGCCAGTAGTATTGGCGGGAGGGTAGAGCAGTTCTTC.

The CDR3 nucleotides read TGCGCCAGCAGCAGGGGGAAGACCCAGTACTTC. This gives the protein CASSRGKTQYF. The chain employs TRBV4-1 and TRBJ2-5, with a tentative D call TRBD1 (6 bases). The V end was cut by 5 bases, the J end by 6 bases, with 7 bases between. This CDR3 is built from 11 residues. Looked up from germline, CDR1 is MGHRA and CDR2 is YSYEKL.

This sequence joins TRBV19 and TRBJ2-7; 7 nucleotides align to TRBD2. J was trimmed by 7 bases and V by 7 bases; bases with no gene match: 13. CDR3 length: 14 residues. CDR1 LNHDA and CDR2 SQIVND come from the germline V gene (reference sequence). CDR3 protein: CASKGTGIGREQYF. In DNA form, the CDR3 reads TGTGCCAGTAAGGGTACCGGAATCGGGAGGGAGCAGTACTTC.

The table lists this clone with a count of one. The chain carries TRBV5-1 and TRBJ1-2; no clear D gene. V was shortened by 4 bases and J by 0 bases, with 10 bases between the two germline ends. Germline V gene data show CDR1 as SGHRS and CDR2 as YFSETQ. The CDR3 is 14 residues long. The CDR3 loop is CASSLTGANYGYTF. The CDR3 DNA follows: TGCGCCAGCAGCCTCACCGGAGCTAACTATGGCTACACCTTC.

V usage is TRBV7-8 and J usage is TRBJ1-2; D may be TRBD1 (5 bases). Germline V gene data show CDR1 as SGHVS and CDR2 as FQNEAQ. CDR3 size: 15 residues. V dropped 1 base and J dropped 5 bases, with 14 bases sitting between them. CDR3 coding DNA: TGTGCCAGCAGCTTAGTATCCGGGACTGAATATGGCTACACCTTC. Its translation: CASSLVSGTEYGYTF.

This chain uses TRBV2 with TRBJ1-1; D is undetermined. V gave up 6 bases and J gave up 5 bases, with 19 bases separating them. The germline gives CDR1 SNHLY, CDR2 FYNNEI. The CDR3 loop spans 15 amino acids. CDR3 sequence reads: CASSAGRAPRTEAFF. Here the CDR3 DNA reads TGTGCCAGCAGCGCAGGTCGGGCTCCGAGGACTGAAGCTTTCTTT.